This paragraph covers one T cell receptor (beta chain) sequence. The clone's antigen remains unknown. Nothing much larger sits one base from this clone, and base qualities are not available. The CDR3 contains 15 residues, cysteine and phenylalanine counted. Only the CDR3 DNA stays, 45 bases, in frame from base 1. V lost 5 bases and J lost 4 bases, and the count of bases not matched to a germline gene is 9. Reading the germline V gene (reference sequence) gives CDR1 SEHNR and CDR2 FQNEAQ. RNA was extracted using the RNeasy kit, and roughly 0.45 to 1 ug of the RNA was reverse transcribed with random hexamers. The immunoSEQ multiplex PCR assay, which covers 54 Vbeta and 13 Jbeta segments, was used to amplify TCR beta CDR3 regions. PCR amplification bias was corrected using a synthetic template baseline for primer optimization and computational correction. Regarding the original processing steps: Reads were assigned to V, D and J genes according to IMGT and analyzed in immunoSEQ Analyzer, with only productive sequences retained. To calculate clonality, Shannon entropy was normalized by log2 of the number of productive unique sequences and then subtracted from one. Public and private clones were assessed among the 100 most prevalent clones of each patient and control. Clones were defined as Susac-specific if absent from the healthy and MS cohorts, from more than 900 published viral clones and from other ImmuneACCESS disease sequences. The public sequencing data were trimmed at Q25 with fastp and processed into clonotypes with MiXCR by TCRdb, which kept only in-frame beta chains. Each entry merges the rows of one CDR3 protein and shows their most common DNA and genes. None of the V and J calls come from the authors' own analysis; TCRdb made them. The sample includes 150,000 to 200,000 distinct CDR3 sequences, with about 94% observed a single time. The ten largest clones represent about 0.1% of the sample.

This entry belongs to a study of CD8 T cells in Susac syndrome (dated by TCRdb to between 2018 and 2020). For the wider study: The study used repertoire sequencing to test whether antigen drove CD8+ T cell activation and differentiation in Susac syndrome.

General study outcomes and caveats: The number of individuals in the TCR sequencing and HLA analysis was acknowledged as relatively small.

Peripheral blood CD8+ and CD4+ T cells from healthy donors, Susac syndrome patients and multiple sclerosis patients were profiled using high-throughput TCR beta sequencing. Healthy donors were age- and sex-matched controls. Bulk CD8+ and CD4+ T cells were purified by magnetic negative isolation, whereas CD8+ TEMRA cells were enriched by FACS. Blood was drawn into EDTA tubes, processed within 24 hours, and PBMCs were isolated by density gradient centrifugation. PBMCs intended for TCR sequencing were cryopreserved in liquid nitrogen and were subsequently thawed in a 37 degrees C water bath. A purity of at least 90% was achieved for sorted or isolated CD4+, CD8+ and CD8+ TEMRA cells.

Material for sequencing was CD4+ T cells from PBMCs. The receptor chain draws on TRBV7-9 and TRBJ2-3, with 7 middle bases fitting TRBD1. This clonotype was obtained from a human donor in good health. Read as DNA, the sequence is TGTGCCAGCAGCGCGACAGGGTTGCGGGCAGATACGCAGTATTTT. Its translation is CASSATGLRADTQYF.